Each of the 22 T cell receptor beta chains below was sequenced from the same sample in a study of spatial heterogeneity in lung cancer. Time point noted: blood at routine non-recurrence follow-up after resection. From the 5' RACE reads, TCRdb called clonotypes with MiXCR, one entry per CDR3 protein. Of over 95,000 distinct CDR3 sequences listed, 10% to 13% are singletons. The sample was PBMCs, taken at follow-up. The receptors derive from a female donor with early-stage non-small cell lung cancer.

This clonotype was picked up many times. The CDR3 reads CASSQDKGTTSNQPQHF. The CDR3 bases are TGTGCCAGCAGCCAAGATAAAGGGACAACTAGCAATCAGCCCCAGCATTTT. The chain carries TRBV4-2 and TRBJ1-5; perhaps TRBD1 as D (6 bases). V dropped 0 bases and J dropped 0 bases, with 12 bases sitting between them. Germline CDR1 is LGHNA and CDR2 is YNFKEQ. The length of the CDR3 is 17 residues.

This clonotype occurred a few times. This sequence joins TRBV7-9 and TRBJ2-3; D unclear. Trimming left V 5 bases short and J 2 bases short, with 14 bases between. Looked up from germline, CDR1 is SEHNR and CDR2 is FQNEAQ (reference sequence). The CDR3 covers 15 residues. The CDR3 coding sequence is TGTGCCAGCAGCCTGGGAAGGCTCCACACAGATACGCAGTATTTT. Its translation: CASSLGRLHTDTQYF.

This clonotype was detected ten times or more. The chain couples TRBV29-1 to TRBJ2-1; the match to TRBD2 covers 7 bases. The V gene end was trimmed by 7 bases and the J gene end by 7 bases; junction bases not matched to a gene: 10. The CDR3 is 13 amino acids. Germline V gene lookup returns CDR1 SQVTM and CDR2 ANQGSEA. CDR3 region: CSGGLPLTNEQFF. CDR3 DNA: TGCAGCGGGGGACTACCGTTGACGAATGAGCAGTTCTTC.

This clonotype was picked up many times. The CDR3 loop is CASSVTGVQPQHF. As DNA, the CDR3 is TGTGCCAGCAGTGTAACAGGCGTGCAGCCCCAGCATTTT. This chain links TRBV2 with TRBJ1-5, with D possibly being TRBD1 (5 bases). V gave up 4 bases and J gave up 7 bases, with 11 bases separating them. Germline-derived CDR1 and CDR2 are SNHLY and FYNNEI. The CDR3 contains 13 residues. Drawing the rest from reference TRBV2 and TRBJ1-5, the complete variable domain is EPEVTQTPSHQVTQMGQEVILRCVPISNHLYFYWYRQILGQKVEFLVSFYNNEISEKSEIFDDQFSVERPDGSNFTLKIRSTKLEDSAMYFCASSVTGVQPQHFGDGTRLSIL.

The chain links TRBV29-1 to TRBJ2-3; perhaps TRBD2 as D (6 bases). Trimming took 2 bases from V and 7 from J, leaving 13 bases between them. This CDR3 is built from 13 residues. Germline V CDR1 and CDR2: SQVTM, ANQGSEA. This chain's CDR3 is CSVEWAGRHTQYF. The CDR3 DNA follows: TGCAGCGTTGAATGGGCGGGAAGACATACGCAGTATTTT.

This clonotype turned up a few times. V is TRBV7-2 and J is TRBJ2-2, with 7 nucleotides matching TRBD2. The CDR3 runs to 15 residues. The J segment lost 3 bases and the V segment lost 6 bases, leaving 7 bases of the junction unmatched. CDR1 is SGHTA and CDR2 is FQGNSA in the germline V gene. The CDR3 nucleotides read TGTGCCAGCAGATCGCCGGGGGGTCACACCGGGGAGCTGTTTTTT. Protein: CASRSPGGHTGELFF.

This clonotype was seen many times. This chain joins TRBV20-1 and TRBJ2-5; 12 bases line up with TRBD2. J was trimmed by 4 bases and V by 5 bases; bases with no gene match: 8. Germline CDR1 is DFQATT and CDR2 is SNEGSKA (reference sequence). The CDR3 consists of 15 residues. CDR3 residues: CSARTSGRRSETQYF. CDR3 bases: TGCAGTGCTCGAACTAGCGGGAGGAGGTCAGAGACCCAGTACTTC.

There are a few counts of this clonotype. The V call is TRBV4-2, the J call TRBJ1-4; perhaps TRBD1 as D (6 bases). Germline V lookup: CDR1 LGHNA, CDR2 YNFKEQ. Trimming removed 4 bases at V and 10 bases at J, with 22 bases between. There are 16 residues in the CDR3. The CDR3 is CASSPLPDRRSGKLFF. CDR3 sequence (DNA): TGTGCCAGCAGCCCCCTACCGGACAGAAGGAGCGGAAAACTGTTTTTT.

This clonotype has more than one count but fewer than ten. The rearrangement joins TRBV19 to TRBJ1-5, with TRBD1 matching over 8 bases. The CDR3 length is 13 residues. Germline V gives CDR1 LNHDA, CDR2 SQIVND (reference sequence). After removal of 10 bases from V and 7 bases from J, the junction contained 9 bases not matched to a gene. CDR3 protein: CATEDRAGQPQHF. Written as DNA, the CDR3 is TGTGCCACCGAGGACAGGGCGGGCCAGCCCCAGCATTTT.

This clonotype was seen a handful of times. V and J are TRBV5-1 and TRBJ2-5, with 14 bases identical to TRBD2. CDR1 is SGHRS, CDR2 YFSETQ, per germline. The CDR3 contains 15 residues. The V gene end was trimmed by 4 bases and the J gene end by 5 bases; junction bases not matched to a gene: 4. As DNA, the CDR3 is TGCGCCAGCAGCCGCGGGACTAGCGGGAGTGAGACCCAGTACTTC. Translation gives CASSRGTSGSETQYF.

This clonotype was recorded at least ten times. V usage is TRBV7-2 and J usage is TRBJ2-7; maybe TRBD2 (6 bases). Trimming pared 5 bases from V and 1 base from J, leaving 12 bases between. CDR1 is SGHTA, CDR2 FQGNSA, per germline. CDR3 length: 14 amino acids. The CDR3 spells CASSRRGLSYEQYV. DNA of the CDR3: TGTGCCAGCAGCCGACGAGGACTATCCTACGAGCAGTACGTC.

A few counts support this clonotype. The chain has TRBV28 and TRBJ2-6; D is ambiguous. CDR3 length equals 14 residues. Trimming left V 8 bases short and J 4 bases short, with 12 bases between. Germline CDR1 is MDHEN and CDR2 is SYDVKM. CDR3 loop: CASSTTFGANVLTF. In DNA, the CDR3 is TGTGCCAGCTCCACCACATTCGGGGCCAACGTCCTGACTTTC.

This chain connects TRBV12-3 or TRBV12-4 to TRBJ2-7, with D perhaps matching TRBD1 (6 bases). The ends were cut back, 4 bases at V and 2 bases at J, with 18 bases in the middle. The CDR3 has 16 residues. The CDR3 sequence is CASSSPSFRGTYEQYF. CDR3 nucleotides: TGTGCCAGCAGTTCCCCCAGTTTCAGGGGAACCTACGAGCAGTACTTC.

The rearrangement joins TRBV5-1 to TRBJ2-4; 7 bases line up with TRBD1. CDR3 length: 16 residues. The germline V gene has CDR1 SGHRS and CDR2 YFSETQ. The V segment lost 2 bases and the J segment 1 base; nucleotides outside the gene matches: 6. The CDR3 spells CASSFWTGRAKNIQYF. The CDR3 nucleotides read TGCGCCAGCAGCTTTTGGACAGGACGGGCCAAAAACATTCAGTACTTC.

The rearrangement links TRBV5-1 to TRBJ2-5, with D perhaps matching TRBD2 (6 bases). V lost 0 bases and J 1 base, leaving 10 bases between the germline ends. Germline V lookup: CDR1 SGHRS, CDR2 YFSETQ. The CDR3 is 15 residues long. The CDR3 loop is CASSLEGLSQETQYF. The DNA of the CDR3 is TGCGCCAGCAGCTTGGAGGGACTCTCCCAAGAGACCCAGTACTTC.

The J gene is TRBJ2-2, the V gene TRBV20-1; D may correspond to TRBD1 or TRBD2 (5 bases each). The CDR3 is 14 amino acids. V shed 3 bases and J shed 0 bases, with 8 bases lying between them. Per germline, CDR1 DFQATT and CDR2 SNEGSKA (reference sequence). The CDR3 region has the DNA TGCAGTGCTAGGGGGGAAGCGAACACCGGGGAGCTGTTTTTT. Amino acid sequence: CSARGEANTGELFF.

This clonotype has a handful of counts. The chain combines TRBV5-1 with TRBJ2-1, with a weak D call TRBD2 (6 bases). Trimming left V 1 base short and J 7 bases short, with 9 bases between. This CDR3 has 13 amino acids. The V gene's germline CDR1 is SGHRS and CDR2 YFSETQ. CDR3 sequence reads: CASSLIGGNEQFF. The CDR3 DNA reads TGCGCCAGCAGCTTGATCGGGGGAAATGAGCAGTTCTTC.

The rearrangement uses TRBV12-3 or TRBV12-4 and TRBJ2-7; tentatively, D is TRBD1 (5 bases). CDR3 length: 15 amino acids. The V end was cut by 6 bases, the J end by 0 bases, with 15 bases between. The CDR3 DNA reads TGTGCCAGCAGATTACAGGATTATGCCTCCTACGAGCAGTACTTC. This sequence encodes CASRLQDYASYEQYF.

This clonotype was seen only a few times. The chain joins TRBV7-2 to TRBJ2-2, with D maybe TRBD2 (6 bases). The CDR3 has 15 residues. Trimming removed 5 bases at V and 2 bases at J, with 12 bases between. CDR1 and CDR2 from the germline V gene are SGHTA and FQGNSA. The DNA of the CDR3 is TGTGCCAGCAGCCCAAGGCGGGAAAACACCGGGGAGCTGTTTTTT. As protein: CASSPRRENTGELFF.

Here the CDR3 DNA reads TGTGCCAGCAGTTTATGGACTAGCGGGACCGGGGAGCTGTTTTTT. Protein sequence: CASSLWTSGTGELFF. The genes are TRBV27 and TRBJ2-2; the match to TRBD2 covers 11 bases. There are 15 residues in the CDR3. V lost 1 base, J lost 5 bases, and 0 bases stayed unmatched. Germline V gene lookup returns CDR1 MNHEY and CDR2 SMNVEV (reference sequence).

This clonotype was seen only a few times. The chain uses TRBV4-3 and TRBJ2-7; D assignment may be TRBD1 or TRBD2 (5 bases each). The CDR3 is 13 amino acids. Germline V gene sequence: CDR1 LGHNA, CDR2 YSLEER. V was clipped by 0 bases and J by 3 bases, with 6 bases between them. Here the CDR3 DNA reads TGCGCCAGCAGCCAAGAGAGGGGCTACGAGCAGTACGTC. Protein sequence: CASSQERGYEQYV.

This clonotype was counted only a few times. The gene calls are TRBV6-2 or TRBV6-3 and TRBJ2-4, with a possible D match to TRBD2 (6 bases). The germline gives CDR1 MNHEY, CDR2 SVGEGT. V was pared by 2 bases and J by 5 bases, with 25 bases between. This CDR3 is 19 amino acids long. CDR3 sequence (DNA): TGTGCCAGCAGTTACCCGCCTCGGCCTCGCGGGAAGGAGGAAAACATTCAGTACTTC. Residues: CASSYPPRPRGKEENIQYF.